The T cell receptor beta chain under discussion was sequenced for a study of blood T cell repertoires in COVID-19. CDR3 length: 17 residues. Per the germline V gene, CDR1 is ENHRY and CDR2 is SYGVKD. V was pared by 0 bases and J by 5 bases, with 20 bases between. Assay used: immunoSEQ multiplex PCR; TCRdb lists only in-frame clones, some missing. The sample contains 42,000 or so clones, roughly three quarters of which appear only once. This TCR came from a man aged 80 or over with acute or convalescent COVID-19. Material: peripheral blood. V and J are TRBV10-3 and TRBJ2-7, with D possibly matching TRBD1 (6 bases). CDR3 DNA sequence: TGTGCCATCAGTGAGTCAAGAGACAGGAAGGGCCACGACGAGCAGTACTTC. Amino acids: CAISESRDRKGHDEQYF.